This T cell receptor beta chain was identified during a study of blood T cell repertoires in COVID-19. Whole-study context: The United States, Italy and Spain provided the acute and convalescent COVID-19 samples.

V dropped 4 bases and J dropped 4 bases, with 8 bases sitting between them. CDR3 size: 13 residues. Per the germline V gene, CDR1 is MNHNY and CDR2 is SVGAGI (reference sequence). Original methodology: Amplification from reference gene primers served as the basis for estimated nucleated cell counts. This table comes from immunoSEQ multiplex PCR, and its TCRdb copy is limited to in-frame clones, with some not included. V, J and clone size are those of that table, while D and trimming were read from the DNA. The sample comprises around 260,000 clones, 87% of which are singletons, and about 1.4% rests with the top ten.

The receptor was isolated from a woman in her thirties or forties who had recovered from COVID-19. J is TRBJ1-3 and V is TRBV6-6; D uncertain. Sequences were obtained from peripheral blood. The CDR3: CASSSTQGNTIYF. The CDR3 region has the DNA TGTGCCAGCAGTTCCACGCAGGGAAACACCATATATTTT.